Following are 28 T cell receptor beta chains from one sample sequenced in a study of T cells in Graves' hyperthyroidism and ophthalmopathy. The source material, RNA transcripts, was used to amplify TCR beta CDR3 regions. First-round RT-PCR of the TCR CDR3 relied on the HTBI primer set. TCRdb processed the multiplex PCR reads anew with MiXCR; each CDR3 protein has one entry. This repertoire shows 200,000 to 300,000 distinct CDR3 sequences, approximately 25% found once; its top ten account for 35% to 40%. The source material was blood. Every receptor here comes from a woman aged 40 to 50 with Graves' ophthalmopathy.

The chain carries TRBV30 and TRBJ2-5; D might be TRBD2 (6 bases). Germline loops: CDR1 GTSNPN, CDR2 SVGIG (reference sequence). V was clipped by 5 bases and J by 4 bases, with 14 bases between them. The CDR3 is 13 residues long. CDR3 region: CAWGPWGGETQYF. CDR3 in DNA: TGTGCCTGGGGGCCCTGGGGAGGAGAGACCCAGTACTTC. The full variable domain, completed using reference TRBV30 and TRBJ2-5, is SQTIHQWPATLVQPVGSPLSLECTVEGTSNPNLYWYRQAAGRGLQLLFYSVGIGQISSEVPQNLSASRPQDRQFILSSKKLLLSDSGFYLCAWGPWGGETQYFGPGTRLLVL.

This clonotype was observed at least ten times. The CDR3 spells CASSPRTGRLNTEAFF. The DNA for the CDR3 is TGTGCCAGCAGTCCAAGGACAGGCAGATTGAACACTGAAGCTTTCTTT. The genes are TRBV6-5 and TRBJ1-1; 7 nucleotides line up with TRBD1. Germline loops: CDR1 MNHEY, CDR2 SVGAGI. The CDR3 consists of 16 residues. Trimming cost V 5 bases and J 0 bases; bases outside gene matches: 9.

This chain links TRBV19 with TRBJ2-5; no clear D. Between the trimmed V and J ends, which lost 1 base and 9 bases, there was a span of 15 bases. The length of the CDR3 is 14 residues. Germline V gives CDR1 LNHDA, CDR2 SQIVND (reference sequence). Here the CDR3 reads CASSIGGGQKAQYF. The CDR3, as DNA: TGTGCCAGTAGTATAGGAGGCGGCCAAAAGGCCCAGTACTTC.

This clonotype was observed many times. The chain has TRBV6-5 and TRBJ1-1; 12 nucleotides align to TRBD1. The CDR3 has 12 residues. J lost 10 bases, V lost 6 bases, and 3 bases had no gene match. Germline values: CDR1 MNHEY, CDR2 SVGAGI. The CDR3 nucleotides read TGTGCCAGCAGAGGGACAGGGGGCGTAGCTTTCTTT. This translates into CASRGTGGVAFF.

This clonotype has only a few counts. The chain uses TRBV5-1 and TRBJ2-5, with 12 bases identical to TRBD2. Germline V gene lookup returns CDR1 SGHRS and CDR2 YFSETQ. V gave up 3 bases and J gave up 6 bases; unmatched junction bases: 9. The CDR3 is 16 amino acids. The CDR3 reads CASSYTSGRLRKTQYF. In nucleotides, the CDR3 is TGCGCCAGCAGCTACACTAGCGGGAGGCTCCGAAAGACCCAGTACTTC. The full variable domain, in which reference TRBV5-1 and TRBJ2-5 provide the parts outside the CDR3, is KAGVTQTPRYLIKTRGQQVTLSCSPISGHRSVSWYQQTPGQGLQFLFEYFSETQRNKGNFPGRFSGRQFSNSRSEMNVSTLELGDSALYLCASSYTSGRLRKTQYFGPGTRLLVL.

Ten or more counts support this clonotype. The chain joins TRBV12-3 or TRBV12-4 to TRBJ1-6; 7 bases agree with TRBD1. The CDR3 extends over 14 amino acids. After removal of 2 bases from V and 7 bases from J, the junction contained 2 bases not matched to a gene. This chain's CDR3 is CASSLQGGNSPLHF. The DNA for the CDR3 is TGTGCCAGCAGTTTACAAGGGGGCAATTCACCCCTCCACTTT.

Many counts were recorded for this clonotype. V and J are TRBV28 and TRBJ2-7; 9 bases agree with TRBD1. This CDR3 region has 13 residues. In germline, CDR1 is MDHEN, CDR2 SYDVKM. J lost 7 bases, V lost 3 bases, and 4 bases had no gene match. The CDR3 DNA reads TGTGCCAGCAGTTTGGGACAGGGTCAAGAGCAGTACTTC. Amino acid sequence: CASSLGQGQEQYF.

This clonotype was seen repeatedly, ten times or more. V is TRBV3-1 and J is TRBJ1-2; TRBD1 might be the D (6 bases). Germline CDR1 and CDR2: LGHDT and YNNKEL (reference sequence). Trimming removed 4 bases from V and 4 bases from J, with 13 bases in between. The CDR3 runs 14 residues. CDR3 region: CASSPTGYLYGYTF. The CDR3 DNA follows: TGTGCCAGCAGCCCGACAGGTTACCTCTATGGCTACACCTTC.

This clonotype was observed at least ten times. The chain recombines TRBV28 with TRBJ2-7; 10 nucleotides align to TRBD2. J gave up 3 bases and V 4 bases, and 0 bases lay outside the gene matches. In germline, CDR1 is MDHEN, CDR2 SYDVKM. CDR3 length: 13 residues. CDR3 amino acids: CASSSSGSYEQYF. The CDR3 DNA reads TGTGCCAGCAGTTCTAGCGGGAGCTACGAGCAGTACTTC.

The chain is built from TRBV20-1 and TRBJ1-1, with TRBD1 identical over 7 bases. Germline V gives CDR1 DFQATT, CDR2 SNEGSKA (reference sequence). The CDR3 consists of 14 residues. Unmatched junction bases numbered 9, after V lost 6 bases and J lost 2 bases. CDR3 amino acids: CSARDSSVNTEAFF. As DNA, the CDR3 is TGCAGTGCGCGGGACAGTTCGGTAAACACTGAAGCTTTCTTT.

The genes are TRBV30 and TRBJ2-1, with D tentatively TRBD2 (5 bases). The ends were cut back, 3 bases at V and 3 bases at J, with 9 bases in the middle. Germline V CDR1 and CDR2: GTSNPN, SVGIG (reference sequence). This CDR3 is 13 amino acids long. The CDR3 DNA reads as TGTGCCTGGAGCGGGATTAACTACAATGAGCAGTTCTTC. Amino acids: CAWSGINYNEQFF.

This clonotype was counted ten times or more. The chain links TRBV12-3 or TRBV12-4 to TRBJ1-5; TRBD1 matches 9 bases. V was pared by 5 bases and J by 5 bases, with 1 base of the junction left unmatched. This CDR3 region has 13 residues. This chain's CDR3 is CASSRTGDQPQHF. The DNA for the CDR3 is TGTGCCAGCAGTCGGACAGGGGATCAGCCCCAGCATTTT.

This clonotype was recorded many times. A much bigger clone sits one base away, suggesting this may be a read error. The DNA of the CDR3 is TGTGCCATCAGGGATTACTCTGGGGCCAACGTCCTGACTTTC. Translation gives CAIRDYSGANVLTF. The chain combines TRBV10-3 with TRBJ2-6; D remains ambiguous. Trimming took off 6 bases at V and 0 bases at J, with 6 bases between the two ends. The CDR3 runs 14 residues. Germline V gene data show CDR1 as ENHRY and CDR2 as SYGVKD.

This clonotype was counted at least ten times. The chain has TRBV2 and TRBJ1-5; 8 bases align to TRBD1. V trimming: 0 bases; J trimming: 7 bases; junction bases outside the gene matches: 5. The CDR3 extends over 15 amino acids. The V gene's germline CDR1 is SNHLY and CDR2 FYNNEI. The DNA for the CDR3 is TGTGCCAGCAGTGAAGCATGGACAGGGCGGCAGCCCCAGCATTTT. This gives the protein CASSEAWTGRQPQHF. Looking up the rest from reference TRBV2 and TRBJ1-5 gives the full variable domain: EPEVTQTPSHQVTQMGQEVILRCVPISNHLYFYWYRQILGQKVEFLVSFYNNEISEKSEIFDDQFSVERPDGSNFTLKIRSTKLEDSAMYFCASSEAWTGRQPQHFGDGTRLSIL.

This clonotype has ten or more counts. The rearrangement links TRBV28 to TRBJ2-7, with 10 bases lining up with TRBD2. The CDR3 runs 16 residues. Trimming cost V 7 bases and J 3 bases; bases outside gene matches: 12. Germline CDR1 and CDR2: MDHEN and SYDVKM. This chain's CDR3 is CASTPRGAGGNYEQYF. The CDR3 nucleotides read TGTGCCAGCACCCCTCGGGGAGCGGGAGGGAACTACGAGCAGTACTTC.

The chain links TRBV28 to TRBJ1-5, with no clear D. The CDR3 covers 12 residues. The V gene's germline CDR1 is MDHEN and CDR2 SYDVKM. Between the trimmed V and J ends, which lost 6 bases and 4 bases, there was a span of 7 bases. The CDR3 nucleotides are TGTGCCAGCAGCGAGGAGAATCAGCCCCAGCATTTT. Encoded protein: CASSEENQPQHF.

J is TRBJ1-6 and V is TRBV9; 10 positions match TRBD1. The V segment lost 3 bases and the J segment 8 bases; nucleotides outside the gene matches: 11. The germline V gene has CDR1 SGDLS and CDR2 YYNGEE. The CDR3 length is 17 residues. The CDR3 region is CASSAWDRGGRDSPLHF. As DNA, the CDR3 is TGTGCCAGCAGCGCTTGGGACAGGGGAGGTAGGGATTCACCCCTCCACTTT.

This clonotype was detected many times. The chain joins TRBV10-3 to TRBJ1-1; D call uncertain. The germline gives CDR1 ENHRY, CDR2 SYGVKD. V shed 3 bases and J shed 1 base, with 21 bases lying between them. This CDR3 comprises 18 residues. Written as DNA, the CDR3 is TGTGCCATCAGTGACCCCCTACTTATCGTTGAGACGAACACTGAAGCTTTCTTT. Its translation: CAISDPLLIVETNTEAFF.

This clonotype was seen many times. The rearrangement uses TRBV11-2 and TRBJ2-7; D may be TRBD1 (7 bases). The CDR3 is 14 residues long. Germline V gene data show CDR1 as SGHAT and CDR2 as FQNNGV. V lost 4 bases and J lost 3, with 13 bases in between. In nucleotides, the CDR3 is TGTGCCAGCAGCTACCGACAGGGAGGCTACGAGCAGTACTTC. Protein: CASSYRQGGYEQYF.

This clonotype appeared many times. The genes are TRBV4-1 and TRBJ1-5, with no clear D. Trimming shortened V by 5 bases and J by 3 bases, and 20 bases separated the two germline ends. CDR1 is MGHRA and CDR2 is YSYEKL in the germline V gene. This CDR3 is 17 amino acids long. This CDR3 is CASSARISVGLNQPQHF. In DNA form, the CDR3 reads TGCGCCAGCAGCGCGAGGATATCGGTAGGCCTCAATCAGCCCCAGCATTTT.

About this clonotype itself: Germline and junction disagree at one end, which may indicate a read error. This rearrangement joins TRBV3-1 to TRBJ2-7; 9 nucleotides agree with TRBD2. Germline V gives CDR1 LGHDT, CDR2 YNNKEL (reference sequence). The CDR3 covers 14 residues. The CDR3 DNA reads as TGTGCCAGCAGCCAGGTTGGGACTAGCTACGGGCAGTACTTC. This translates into CASSQVGTSYGQYF.

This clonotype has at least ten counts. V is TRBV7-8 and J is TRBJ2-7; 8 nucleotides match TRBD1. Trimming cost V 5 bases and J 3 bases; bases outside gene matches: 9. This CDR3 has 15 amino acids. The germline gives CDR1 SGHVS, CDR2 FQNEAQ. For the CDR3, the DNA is TGTGCCAGCAGCGCCTGGACAGGGCATAACTACGAGCAGTACTTC. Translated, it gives CASSAWTGHNYEQYF.

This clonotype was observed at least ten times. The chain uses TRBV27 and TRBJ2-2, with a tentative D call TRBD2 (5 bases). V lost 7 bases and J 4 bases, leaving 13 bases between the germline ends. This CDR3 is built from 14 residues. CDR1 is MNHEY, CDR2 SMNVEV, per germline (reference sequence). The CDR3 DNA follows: TGTGCCAGCAACTCCTTGGGAGTCACCGGGGAGCTGTTTTTT. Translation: CASNSLGVTGELFF.

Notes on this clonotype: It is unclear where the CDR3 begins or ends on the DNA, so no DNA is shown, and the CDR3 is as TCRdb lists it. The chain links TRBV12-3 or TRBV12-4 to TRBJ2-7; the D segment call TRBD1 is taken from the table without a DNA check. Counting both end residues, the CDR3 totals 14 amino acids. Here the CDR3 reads CASSTSRAGHEQYF.

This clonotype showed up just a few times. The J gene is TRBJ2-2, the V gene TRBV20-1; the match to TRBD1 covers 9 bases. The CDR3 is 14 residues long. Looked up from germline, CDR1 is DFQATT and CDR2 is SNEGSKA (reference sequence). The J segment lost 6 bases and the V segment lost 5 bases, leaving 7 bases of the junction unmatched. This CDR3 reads CSAQRQGGAGELFF. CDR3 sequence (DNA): TGCAGTGCTCAAAGACAGGGGGGAGCCGGGGAGCTGTTTTTT.

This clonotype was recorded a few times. The CDR3 sequence is CASSVGRGGSYEQFF. CDR3 coding DNA: TGTGCCAGCAGCGTAGGAAGGGGGGGCTCCTACGAGCAGTTCTTC. The V call is TRBV9, the J call TRBJ2-7, with D tentatively TRBD2 (7 bases). Gene TRBJ2-1 matches the end of the DNA better, so the J call may be wrong. The CDR3 spans 15 residues. Germline lookup yields CDR1 SGDLS and CDR2 YYNGEE.

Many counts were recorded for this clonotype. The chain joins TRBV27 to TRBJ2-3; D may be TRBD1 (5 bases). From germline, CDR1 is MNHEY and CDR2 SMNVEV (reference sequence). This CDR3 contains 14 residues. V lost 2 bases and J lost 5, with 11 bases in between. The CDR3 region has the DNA TGTGCCAGCAGTTTAAACCAGGGTGAAGATACGCAGTATTTT. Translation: CASSLNQGEDTQYF.

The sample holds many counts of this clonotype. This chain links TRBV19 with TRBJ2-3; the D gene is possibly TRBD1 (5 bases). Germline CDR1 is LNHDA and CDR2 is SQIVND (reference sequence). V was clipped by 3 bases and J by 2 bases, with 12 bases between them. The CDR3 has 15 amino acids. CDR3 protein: CASSMDMSFTDTQYF. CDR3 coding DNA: TGTGCCAGTAGTATGGACATGAGCTTCACAGATACGCAGTATTTT.